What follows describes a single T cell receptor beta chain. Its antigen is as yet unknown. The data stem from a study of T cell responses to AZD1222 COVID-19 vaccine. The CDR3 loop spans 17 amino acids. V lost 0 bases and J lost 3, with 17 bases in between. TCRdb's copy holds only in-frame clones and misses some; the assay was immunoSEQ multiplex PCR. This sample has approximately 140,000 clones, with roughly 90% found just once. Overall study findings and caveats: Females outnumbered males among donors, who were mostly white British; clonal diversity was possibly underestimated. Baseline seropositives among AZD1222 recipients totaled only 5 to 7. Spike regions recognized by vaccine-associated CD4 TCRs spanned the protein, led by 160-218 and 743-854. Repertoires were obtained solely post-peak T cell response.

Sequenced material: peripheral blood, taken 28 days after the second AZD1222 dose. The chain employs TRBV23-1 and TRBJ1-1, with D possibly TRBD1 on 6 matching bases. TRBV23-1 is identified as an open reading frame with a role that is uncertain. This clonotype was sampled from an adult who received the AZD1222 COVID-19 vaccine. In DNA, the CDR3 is TGCGCCAGCAGTCAATCGAGAAAGGGGGTCCGGTACACTGAAGCTTTCTTT. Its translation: CASSQSRKGVRYTEAFF.